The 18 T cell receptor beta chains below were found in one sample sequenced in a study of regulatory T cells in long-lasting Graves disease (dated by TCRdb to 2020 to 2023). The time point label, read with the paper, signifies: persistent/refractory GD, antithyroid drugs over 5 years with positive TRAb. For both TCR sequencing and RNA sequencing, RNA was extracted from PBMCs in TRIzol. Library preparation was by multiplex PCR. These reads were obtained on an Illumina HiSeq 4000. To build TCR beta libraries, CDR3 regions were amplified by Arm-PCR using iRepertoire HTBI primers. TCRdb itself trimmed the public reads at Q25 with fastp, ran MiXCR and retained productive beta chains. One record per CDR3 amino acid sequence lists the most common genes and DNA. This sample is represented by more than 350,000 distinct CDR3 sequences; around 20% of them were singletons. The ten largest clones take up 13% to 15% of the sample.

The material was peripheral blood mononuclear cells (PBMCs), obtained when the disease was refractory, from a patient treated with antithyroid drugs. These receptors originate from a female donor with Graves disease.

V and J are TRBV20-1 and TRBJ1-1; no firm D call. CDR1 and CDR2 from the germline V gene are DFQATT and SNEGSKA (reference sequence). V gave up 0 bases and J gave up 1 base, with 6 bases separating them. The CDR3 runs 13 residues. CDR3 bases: TGCAGTGCTAGAGAGGACGGGAACACTGAAGCTTTCTTT. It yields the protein CSAREDGNTEAFF.

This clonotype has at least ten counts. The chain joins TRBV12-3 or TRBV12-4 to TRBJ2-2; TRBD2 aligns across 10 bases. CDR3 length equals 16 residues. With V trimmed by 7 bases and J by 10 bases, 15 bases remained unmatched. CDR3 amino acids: CASTQTGTSEKVELFF. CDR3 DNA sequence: TGTGCCAGCACCCAAACCGGGACTAGCGAAAAGGTGGAGCTGTTTTTT.

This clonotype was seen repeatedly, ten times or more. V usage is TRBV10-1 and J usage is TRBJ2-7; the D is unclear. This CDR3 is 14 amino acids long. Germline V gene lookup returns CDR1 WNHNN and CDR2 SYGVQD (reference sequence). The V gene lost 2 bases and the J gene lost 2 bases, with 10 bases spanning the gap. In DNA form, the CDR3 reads TGCGCCAGCAGTGAGGCCAATTCTCCCTACGAGCAGTACTTC. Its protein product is CASSEANSPYEQYF.

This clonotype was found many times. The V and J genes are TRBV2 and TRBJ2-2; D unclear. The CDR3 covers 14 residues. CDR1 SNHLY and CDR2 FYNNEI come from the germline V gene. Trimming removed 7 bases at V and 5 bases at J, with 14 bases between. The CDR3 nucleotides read TGTGCCAGCACGGATGGACGGATTACCGGGGAGCTGTTTTTT. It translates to CASTDGRITGELFF. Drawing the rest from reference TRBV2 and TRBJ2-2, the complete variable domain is EPEVTQTPSHQVTQMGQEVILRCVPISNHLYFYWYRQILGQKVEFLVSFYNNEISEKSEIFDDQFSVERPDGSNFTLKIRSTKLEDSAMYFCASTDGRITGELFFGEGSRLTVL.

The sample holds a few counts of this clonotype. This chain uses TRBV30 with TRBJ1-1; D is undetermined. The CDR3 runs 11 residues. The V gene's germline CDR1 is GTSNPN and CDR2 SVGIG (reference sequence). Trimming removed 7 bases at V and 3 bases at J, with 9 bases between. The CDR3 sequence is CASTRDTEAFF. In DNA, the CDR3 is TGTGCCTCCACCCGGGACACTGAAGCTTTCTTT.

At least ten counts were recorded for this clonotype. CDR3 in DNA: TGTGCCAGCAGTTACACCCCCCAACTAGCGGGGGGGGGCACCGGGGAGCTGTTTTTT. It yields the protein CASSYTPQLAGGGTGELFF. The rearrangement joins TRBV2 to TRBJ2-2; 13 positions agree with TRBD2. The CDR3 extends over 19 amino acids. The V segment lost 5 bases and the J segment 4 bases; nucleotides outside the gene matches: 13. The V gene's germline CDR1 is SNHLY and CDR2 FYNNEI.

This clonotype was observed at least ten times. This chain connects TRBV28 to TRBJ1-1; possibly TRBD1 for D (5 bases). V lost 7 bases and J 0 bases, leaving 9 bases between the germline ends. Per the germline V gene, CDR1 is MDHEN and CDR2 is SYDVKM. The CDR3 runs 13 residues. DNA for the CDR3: TGTGCCAGCACCGACAGATTGAACACTGAAGCTTTCTTT. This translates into CASTDRLNTEAFF.

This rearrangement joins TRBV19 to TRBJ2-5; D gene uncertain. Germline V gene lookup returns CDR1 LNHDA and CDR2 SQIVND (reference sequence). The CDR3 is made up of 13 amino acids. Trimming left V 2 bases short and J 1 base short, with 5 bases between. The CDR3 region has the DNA TGTGCCAGTAGTATAATGAGCCAAGAGACCCAGTACTTC. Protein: CASSIMSQETQYF.

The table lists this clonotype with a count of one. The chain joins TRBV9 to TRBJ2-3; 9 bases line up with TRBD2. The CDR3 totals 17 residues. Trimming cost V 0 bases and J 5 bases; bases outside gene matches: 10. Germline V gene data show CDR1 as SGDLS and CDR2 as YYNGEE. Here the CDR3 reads CASSVGREGLAVDTQYF. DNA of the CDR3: TGTGCCAGCAGCGTAGGACGAGAGGGACTAGCAGTAGATACGCAGTATTTT.

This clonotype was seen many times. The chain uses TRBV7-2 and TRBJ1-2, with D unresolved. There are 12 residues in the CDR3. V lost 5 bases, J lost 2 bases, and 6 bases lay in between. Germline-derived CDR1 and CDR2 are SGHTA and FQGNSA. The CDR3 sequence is CASSPRNYGYTF. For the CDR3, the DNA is TGTGCCAGCAGCCCCCGGAACTATGGCTACACCTTC.

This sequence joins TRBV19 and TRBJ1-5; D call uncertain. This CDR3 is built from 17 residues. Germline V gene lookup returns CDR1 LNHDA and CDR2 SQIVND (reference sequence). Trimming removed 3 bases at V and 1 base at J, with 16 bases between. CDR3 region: CASSISFLTQSNQPQHF. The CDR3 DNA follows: TGTGCCAGTAGTATTTCGTTTTTGACTCAGAGCAATCAGCCCCAGCATTTT. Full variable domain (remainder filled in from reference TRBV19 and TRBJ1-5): DGGITQSPKYLFRKEGQNVTLSCEQNLNHDAMYWYRQDPGQGLRLIYYSQIVNDFQKGDIAEGYSVSREKKESFPLTVTSAQKNPTAFYLCASSISFLTQSNQPQHFGDGTRLSIL.

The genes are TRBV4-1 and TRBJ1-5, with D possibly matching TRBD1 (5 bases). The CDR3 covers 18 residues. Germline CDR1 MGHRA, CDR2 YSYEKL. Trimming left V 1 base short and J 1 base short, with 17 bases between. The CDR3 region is CASSQAFGRGWSNQPQHF. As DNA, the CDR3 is TGCGCCAGCAGCCAAGCATTCGGTCGGGGGTGGAGCAATCAGCCCCAGCATTTT.

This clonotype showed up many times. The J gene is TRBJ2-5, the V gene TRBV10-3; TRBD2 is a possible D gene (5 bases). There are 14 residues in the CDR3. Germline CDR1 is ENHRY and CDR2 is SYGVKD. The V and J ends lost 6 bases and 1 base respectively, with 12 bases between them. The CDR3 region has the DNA TGTGCCATCAGCGGGGTGGACGGCCAAGAGACCCAGTACTTC. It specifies CAISGVDGQETQYF.

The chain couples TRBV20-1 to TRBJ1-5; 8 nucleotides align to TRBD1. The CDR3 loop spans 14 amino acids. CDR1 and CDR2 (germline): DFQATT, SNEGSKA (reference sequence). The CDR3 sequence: CSAWTGYSNQPQHF. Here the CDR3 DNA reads TGCAGCGCTTGGACAGGGTATAGCAATCAGCCCCAGCATTTT.

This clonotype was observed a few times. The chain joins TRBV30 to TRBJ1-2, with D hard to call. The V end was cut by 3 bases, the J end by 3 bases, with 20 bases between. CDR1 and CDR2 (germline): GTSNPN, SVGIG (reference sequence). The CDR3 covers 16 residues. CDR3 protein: CAWRRPRPPSDYGYTF. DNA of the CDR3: TGTGCCTGGAGACGCCCCCGGCCCCCGTCGGACTATGGCTACACCTTC.

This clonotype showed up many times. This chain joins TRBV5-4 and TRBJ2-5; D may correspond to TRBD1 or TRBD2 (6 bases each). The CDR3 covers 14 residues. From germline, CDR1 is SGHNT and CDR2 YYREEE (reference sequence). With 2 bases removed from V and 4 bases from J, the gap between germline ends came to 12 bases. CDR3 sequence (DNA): TGTGCCAGCAGCTTTGACAGGCGGGGAGAGACCCAGTACTTC. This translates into CASSFDRRGETQYF.

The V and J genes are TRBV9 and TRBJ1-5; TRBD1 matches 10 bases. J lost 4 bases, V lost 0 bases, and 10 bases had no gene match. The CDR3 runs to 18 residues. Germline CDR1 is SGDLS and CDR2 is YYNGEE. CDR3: CASSVARQGAHLNQPQHF. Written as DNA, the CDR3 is TGTGCCAGCAGCGTAGCTCGACAGGGGGCACACCTTAATCAGCCCCAGCATTTT.

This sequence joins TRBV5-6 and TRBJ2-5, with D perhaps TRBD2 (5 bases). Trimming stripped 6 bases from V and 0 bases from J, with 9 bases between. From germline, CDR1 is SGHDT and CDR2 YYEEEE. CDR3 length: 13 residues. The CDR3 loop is CASTRGYQETQYF. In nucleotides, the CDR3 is TGTGCCAGCACCCGCGGGTACCAAGAGACCCAGTACTTC. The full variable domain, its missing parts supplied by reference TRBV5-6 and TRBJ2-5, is DAGVTQSPTHLIKTRGQQVTLRCSPKSGHDTVSWYQQALGQGPQFIFQYYEEEERQRGNFPDRFSGHQFPNYSSELNVNALLLGDSALYLCASTRGYQETQYFGPGTRLLVL.